The clone carrying this T cell receptor (beta chain) has at least ten counts. The data are from a study of T cells in Graves' hyperthyroidism and ophthalmopathy. What was amplified from RNA transcripts were TCR beta CDR3 regions. Using the HTBI primer set, a first-round RT-PCR was run on the TCR CDR3. MiXCR, run by TCRdb on the multiplex PCR reads, gives a single entry per CDR3 protein. Of about 350,000 distinct CDR3 sequences listed, about 20% are singletons. The CDR3 runs to 17 residues. After removal of 5 bases from V and 3 bases from J, the junction contained 9 bases not matched to a gene. CDR1 is MNHEY, CDR2 SMNVEV, per germline (reference sequence). The definition of stable Graves' hyperthyroidism was no ophthalmopathy progression within 18 months.

The chain links TRBV27 to TRBJ1-6, with 8 nucleotides matching TRBD1. The specimen was blood. This clonotype was obtained from a woman under 30 with Graves' hyperthyroidism. In DNA, the CDR3 is TGTGCCAGCAGTATCCGACAGGGGTTCTTCTATAATTCACCCCTCCACTTT. It is translated as CASSIRQGFFYNSPLHF.